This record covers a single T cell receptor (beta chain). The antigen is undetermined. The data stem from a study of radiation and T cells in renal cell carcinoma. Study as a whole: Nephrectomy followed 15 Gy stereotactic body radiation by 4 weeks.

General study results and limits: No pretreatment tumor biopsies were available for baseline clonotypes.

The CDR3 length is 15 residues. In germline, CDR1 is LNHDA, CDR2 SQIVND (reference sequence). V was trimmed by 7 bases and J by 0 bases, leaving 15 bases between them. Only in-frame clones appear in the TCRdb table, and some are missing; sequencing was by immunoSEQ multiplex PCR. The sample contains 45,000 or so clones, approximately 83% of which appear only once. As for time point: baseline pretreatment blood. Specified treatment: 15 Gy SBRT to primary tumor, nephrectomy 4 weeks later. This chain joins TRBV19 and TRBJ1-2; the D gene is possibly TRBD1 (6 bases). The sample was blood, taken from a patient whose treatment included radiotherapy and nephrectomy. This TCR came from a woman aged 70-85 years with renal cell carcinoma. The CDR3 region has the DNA TGTGCCAGTACGACAGGAGGATTTCCTAACTATGGCTACACCTTC. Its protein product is CASTTGGFPNYGYTF.